The 4 T cell receptor beta chains below come from one sample, sequenced in a study of robustness of blood B and T cell sequencing. cDNA was made with a 5' template-switch oligo adding a universal priming site. Each cDNA molecule was tagged by a 12-nucleotide random UMI. TCRdb reprocessed the PCR reads with MiXCR, giving one entry per CDR3 protein. Of about 3,500 distinct CDR3 sequences listed, roughly half were seen once; the top ten hold more than 20%. mRNA, not genomic DNA, served as the source for TCR beta repertoires. Input material: peripheral blood. Every receptor here comes from a human donor in good health.

The chain employs TRBV7-6 and TRBJ2-1; 7 bases align to TRBD2. The CDR3 runs to 16 residues. The V segment lost 5 bases and the J segment 2 bases; nucleotides outside the gene matches: 9. CDR1 SGHVS and CDR2 FNYEAQ come from the germline V gene. CDR3 sequence: CASSPGQSGAYNEQFF. The DNA for the CDR3 is TGTGCCAGCAGCCCTGGCCAAAGCGGGGCCTACAATGAGCAGTTCTTC.

The chain has TRBV15 and TRBJ1-1, with D unclear. Per germline, CDR1 LNHNV and CDR2 YYDKDF (reference sequence). CDR3 length equals 13 residues. V was shortened by 5 bases and J by 0 bases, with 7 bases between the two germline ends. The CDR3 here is CATSVDLNTEAFF. The CDR3 DNA follows: TGTGCCACCAGCGTTGATCTGAACACTGAAGCTTTCTTT.

This clonotype was counted a few times. The chain uses TRBV7-9 and TRBJ2-3; no clear D. From germline, CDR1 is SEHNR and CDR2 FQNEAQ (reference sequence). This CDR3 is 11 amino acids long. V shed 4 bases and J shed 6 bases, with 5 bases lying between them. CDR3 protein: CASSSVDTQYF. The CDR3 nucleotides are TGTGCCAGCAGCTCAGTCGATACGCAGTATTTT. The full variable domain, in which reference TRBV7-9 and TRBJ2-3 provide the parts outside the CDR3, is DTGVSQNPRHKITKRGQNVTFRCDPISEHNRLYWYRQTLGQGPEFLTYFQNEAQLEKSRLLSDRFSAERPKGSFSTLEIQRTEQGDSAMYLCASSSVDTQYFGPGTRLTVL.

This clonotype was counted only a few times. The chain is built from TRBV19 and TRBJ2-2; D is unresolved. V shed 11 bases and J shed 1 base, with 8 bases lying between them. The CDR3 spans 12 residues. Looked up from germline, CDR1 is LNHDA and CDR2 is SQIVND (reference sequence). In nucleotides, the CDR3 is TGTGCCCTTAGACGGAACACCGGGGAGCTGTTTTTT. Translation gives CALRRNTGELFF.